The T cell receptor (beta chain) described here comes from a study of HIV-infected patients and healthy controls. Germline V gives CDR1 MNHEY, CDR2 SVGEGT. Trimming took off 6 bases at V and 1 base at J, with 6 bases between the two ends. The CDR3 sequence is 12 residues long. About 480 ng RNA was reverse transcribed with alpha and beta constant-region primers. Alpha and beta chain libraries were made separately by chain-specific third strand synthesis with multiplexing indices. TCRdb processed the 5' RACE reads anew with MiXCR; each CDR3 protein has one entry. The sample has 19,000 or so distinct CDR3 sequences; approximately 7.7% are singletons. Antiretroviral therapy had run roughly three months, about 14 weeks, before follow-up blood collection. No cell fractionation was done, so the repertoire covers all unsorted peripheral blood T cells. This clonotype was observed at least ten times.

This clonotype originated in an adult with HIV infection. Material: blood, obtained during antiretroviral therapy. V gene TRBV6-2 or TRBV6-3 combines with J gene TRBJ1-1, with no clear D. Here the CDR3 reads CASSPRNTEAFF. The CDR3 nucleotides read TGTGCCAGCAGCCCCAGGAACACTGAAGCTTTCTTT.